The 3 T cell receptor beta chains listed next were all sequenced from one sample in a study of prognosis after radiotherapy for stage I lung cancer. Template was genomic DNA; TCR beta CDR3 amplified in two multiplex PCR rounds. Round one of PCR was performed, and it used primers specific to each TRBV and TRBJ gene. TCRdb fed the multiplex PCR reads into MiXCR, producing one record per CDR3 protein. There are about 25,000 distinct CDR3 sequences in the sample; approximately 40% occur only once, and around a fifth lies in the top ten. Sample: PBMCs, taken before or after stereotactic body radiation therapy (not recorded which). These receptors all stem from a donor over 45 with non-small cell lung cancer.

This clonotype qualifies as medium-sized. This CDR3 is CASRLAGAYEQYF. For the CDR3, the DNA is TGCGCCAGCAGGCTAGCGGGAGCCTACGAGCAGTACTTC. The rearrangement links TRBV5-1 to TRBJ2-7; 10 bases map to TRBD2. Germline V gives CDR1 SGHRS, CDR2 YFSETQ. J was trimmed by 2 bases and V by 5 bases; bases with no gene match: 1. The CDR3 consists of 13 residues.

J is TRBJ2-7 and V is TRBV28; TRBD1 matches 7 bases. The CDR3 consists of 14 residues. CDR1 and CDR2 (germline): MDHEN, SYDVKM. V shed 10 bases, J shed 5 bases, and the junction held 14 bases outside the gene matches. CDR3 protein: CAISEGGVSDEQYF. Written as DNA, the CDR3 is TGTGCCATCTCGGAAGGGGGCGTGTCGGACGAGCAGTACTTC.

This clonotype was recorded at least ten times. This chain links TRBV9 with TRBJ1-6, with TRBD1 matching over 8 bases. Germline assignment: CDR1 SGDLS and CDR2 YYNGEE. Trimming at V came to 1 base and at J to 7 bases, leaving 1 base not matched to a gene. The CDR3 is 14 amino acids. CDR3 amino acids: CASSVRQGNSPLHF. CDR3 coding DNA: TGTGCCAGCAGCGTAAGACAGGGGAATTCACCCCTCCACTTT.